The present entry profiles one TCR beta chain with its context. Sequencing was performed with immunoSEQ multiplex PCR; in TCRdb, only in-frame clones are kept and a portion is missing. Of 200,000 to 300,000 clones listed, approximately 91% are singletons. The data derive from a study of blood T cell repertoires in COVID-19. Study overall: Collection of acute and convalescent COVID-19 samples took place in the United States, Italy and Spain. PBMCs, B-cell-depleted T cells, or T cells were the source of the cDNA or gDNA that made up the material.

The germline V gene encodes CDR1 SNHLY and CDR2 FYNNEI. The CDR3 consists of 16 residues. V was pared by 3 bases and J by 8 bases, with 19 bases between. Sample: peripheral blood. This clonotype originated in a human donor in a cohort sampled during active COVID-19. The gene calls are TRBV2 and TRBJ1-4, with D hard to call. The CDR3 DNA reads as TGTGCCAGCAGTGACCTGTCAATCAGTTTTGGCGAAAAACTGTTTTTT. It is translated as CASSDLSISFGEKLFF.